This T cell receptor (beta chain) comes out of a study of control samples from healthy donors and cancer patients. The CDR3 covers 12 residues. The ends lost 4 bases at V and 15 bases at J; junction bases unmatched: 6. Clones were read by immunoSEQ multiplex PCR, and TCRdb kept only the in-frame ones, dropping some. The sample carries 60,000 or so clones, roughly 90% recorded once. Sample: blood. The receptor was derived from a man aged 50-60 years in good health. This sequence joins TRBV5-3 and TRBJ2-1, with TRBD2 matching 11 bases. TRBV5-3 is an open reading frame whose function is uncertain. The CDR3 region has the DNA TGTGCCAGAAGCACCGGACTAGCGGGTATGTTCTTC. Translating gives CARSTGLAGMFF.